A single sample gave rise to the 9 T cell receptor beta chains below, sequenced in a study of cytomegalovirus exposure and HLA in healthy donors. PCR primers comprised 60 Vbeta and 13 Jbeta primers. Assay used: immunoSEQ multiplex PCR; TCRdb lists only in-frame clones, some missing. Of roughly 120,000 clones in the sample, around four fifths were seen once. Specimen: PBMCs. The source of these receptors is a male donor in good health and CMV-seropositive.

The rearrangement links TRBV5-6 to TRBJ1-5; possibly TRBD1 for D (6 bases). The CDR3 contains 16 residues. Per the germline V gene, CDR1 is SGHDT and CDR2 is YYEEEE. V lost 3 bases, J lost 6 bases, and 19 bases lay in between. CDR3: CASSWGPGLAGQPQHF. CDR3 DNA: TGTGCCAGCAGCTGGGGGCCCGGTCTGGCGGGTCAGCCCCAGCATTTT.

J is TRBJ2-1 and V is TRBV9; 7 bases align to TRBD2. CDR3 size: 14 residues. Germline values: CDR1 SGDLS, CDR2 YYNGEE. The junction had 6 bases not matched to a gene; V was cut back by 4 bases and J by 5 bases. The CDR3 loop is CASSPWTRDNEQFF. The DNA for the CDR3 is TGTGCCAGCAGCCCCTGGACTAGAGACAATGAGCAGTTCTTC.

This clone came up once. The CDR3 reads CASSLVLAEDTQYF. Here the CDR3 DNA reads TGCGCCAGCAGCTTGGTGCTAGCTGAGGATACGCAGTATTTT. The chain is built from TRBV5-1 and TRBJ2-3, with D perhaps TRBD2 (5 bases). V gave up 0 bases and J gave up 6 bases, with 11 bases separating them. Per germline, CDR1 SGHRS and CDR2 YFSETQ. This CDR3 spans 14 amino acids.

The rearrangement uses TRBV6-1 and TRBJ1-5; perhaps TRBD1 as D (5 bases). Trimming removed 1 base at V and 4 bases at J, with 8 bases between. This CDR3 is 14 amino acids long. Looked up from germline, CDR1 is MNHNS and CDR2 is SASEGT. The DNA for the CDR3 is TGTGCCAGCAGTGAAGGACAGAATAATCAGCCCCAGCATTTT. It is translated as CASSEGQNNQPQHF.

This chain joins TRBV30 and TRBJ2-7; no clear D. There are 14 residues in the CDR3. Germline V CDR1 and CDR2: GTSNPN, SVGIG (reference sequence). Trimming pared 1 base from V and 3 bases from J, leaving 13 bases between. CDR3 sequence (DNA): TGTGCCTGGAGTGGCAGTCACGTCCTCTACGAGCAGTACTTC. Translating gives CAWSGSHVLYEQYF. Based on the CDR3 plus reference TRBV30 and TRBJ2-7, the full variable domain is SQTIHQWPATLVQPVGSPLSLECTVEGTSNPNLYWYRQAAGRGLQLLFYSVGIGQISSEVPQNLSASRPQDRQFILSSKKLLLSDSGFYLCAWSGSHVLYEQYFGPGTRLTVT.

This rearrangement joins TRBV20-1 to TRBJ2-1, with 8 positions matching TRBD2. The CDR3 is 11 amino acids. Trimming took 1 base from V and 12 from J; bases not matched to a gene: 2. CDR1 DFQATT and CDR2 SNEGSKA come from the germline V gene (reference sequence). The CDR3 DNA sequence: TGCAGTGCTAGAGGGCTAGCGGGGCAGTTCTTC. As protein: CSARGLAGQFF.

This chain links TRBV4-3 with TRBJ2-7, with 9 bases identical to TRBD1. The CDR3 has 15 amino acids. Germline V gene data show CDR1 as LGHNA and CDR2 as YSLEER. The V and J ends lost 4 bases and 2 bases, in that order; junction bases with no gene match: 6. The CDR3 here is CASSPTGTGTYEQYF. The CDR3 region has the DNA TGCGCCAGCAGCCCTACGGGGACAGGGACCTACGAGCAGTACTTC.

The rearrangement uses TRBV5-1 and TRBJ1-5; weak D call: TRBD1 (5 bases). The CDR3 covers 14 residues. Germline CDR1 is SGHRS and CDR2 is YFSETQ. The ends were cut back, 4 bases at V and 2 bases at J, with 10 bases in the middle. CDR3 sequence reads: CASSAGSGNQPQHF. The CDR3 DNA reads TGCGCCAGCAGCGCAGGGTCAGGCAATCAGCCCCAGCATTTT.

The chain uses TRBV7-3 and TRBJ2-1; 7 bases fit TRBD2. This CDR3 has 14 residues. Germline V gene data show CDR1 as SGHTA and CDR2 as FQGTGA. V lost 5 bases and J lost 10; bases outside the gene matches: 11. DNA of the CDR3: TGTGCCAGCAGCCTTAATCCTAGCGGACGAGAGCAGTTCTTC. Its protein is CASSLNPSGREQFF.